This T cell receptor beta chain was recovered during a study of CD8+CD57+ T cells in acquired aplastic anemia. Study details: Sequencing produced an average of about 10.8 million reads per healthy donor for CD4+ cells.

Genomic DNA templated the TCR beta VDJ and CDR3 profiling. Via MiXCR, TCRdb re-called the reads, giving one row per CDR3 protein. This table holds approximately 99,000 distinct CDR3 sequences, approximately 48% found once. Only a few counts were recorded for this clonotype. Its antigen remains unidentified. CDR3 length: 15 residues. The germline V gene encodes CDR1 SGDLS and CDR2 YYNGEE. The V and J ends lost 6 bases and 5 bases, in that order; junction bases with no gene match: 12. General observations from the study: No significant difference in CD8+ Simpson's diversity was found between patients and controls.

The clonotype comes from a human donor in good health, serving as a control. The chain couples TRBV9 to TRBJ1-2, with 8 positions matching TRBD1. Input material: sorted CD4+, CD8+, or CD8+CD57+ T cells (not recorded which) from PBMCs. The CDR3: CASNPGQASLYGYTF. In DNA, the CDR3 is TGTGCCAGCAACCCGGGACAGGCTTCGCTTTATGGCTACACCTTC. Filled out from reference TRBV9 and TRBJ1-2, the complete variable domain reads DSGVTQTPKHLITATGQRVTLRCSPRSGDLSVYWYQQSLDQGLQFLIQYYNGEERAKGNILERFSAQQFPDLHSELNLSSLELGDSALYFCASNPGQASLYGYTFGSGTRLTVV.